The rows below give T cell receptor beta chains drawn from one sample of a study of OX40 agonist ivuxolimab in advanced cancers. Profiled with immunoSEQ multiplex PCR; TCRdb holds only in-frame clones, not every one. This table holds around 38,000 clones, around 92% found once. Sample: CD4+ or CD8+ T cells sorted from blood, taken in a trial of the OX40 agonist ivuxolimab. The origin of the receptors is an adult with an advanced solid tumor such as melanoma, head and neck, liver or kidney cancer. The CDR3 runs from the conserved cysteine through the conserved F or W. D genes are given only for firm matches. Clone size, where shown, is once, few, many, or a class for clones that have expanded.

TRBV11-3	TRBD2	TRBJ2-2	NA	TGTGCCAGCAGCCCGAGGACTAGCGGGAACACCGGGGAGCTGTTTTTT	CASSPRTSGNTGELFF
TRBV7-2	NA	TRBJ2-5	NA	TGTGCCAGCAGCGCGTCTAGGGGGGGGTTGGAGACCCAGTACTTC	CASSASRGGLETQYF
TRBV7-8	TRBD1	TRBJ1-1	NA	TGTGCCAGCAGCCAAGGGACAGGGGATGAAGCTTTCTTT	CASSQGTGDEAFF
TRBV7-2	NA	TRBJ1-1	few	TGTGCCAGCAGCTTTGCCTCGGGGACTGAAGCTTTCTTT	CASSFASGTEAFF
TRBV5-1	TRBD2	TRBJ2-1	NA	TGCGCCAGCAGCGCTGAAAGGACTAGCGGGAGAGATGAGCAGTTCTTC	CASSAERTSGRDEQFF
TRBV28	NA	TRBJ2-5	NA	TGTGCCAGCACCGTAACGGGACTGCCGTTTAAAGAGACCCAGTACTTC	CASTVTGLPFKETQYF
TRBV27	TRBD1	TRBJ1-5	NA	TGTGCCAGCAGTCCGGGACAGGGCCCTTATAGCAATCAGCCCCAGCATTTT	CASSPGQGPYSNQPQHF
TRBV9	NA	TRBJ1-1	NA	TGTGCCAGCAGCCGTGGAGACTCAGGGTCTGAAGCTTTCTTT	CASSRGDSGSEAFF
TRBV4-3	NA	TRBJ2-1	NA	TGCGCCAGCAGCCAATCAGGAGGCGGCTCCTACAATGAGCAGTTCTTC	CASSQSGGGSYNEQFF
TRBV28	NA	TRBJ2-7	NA	TGTGCCAGCAGTTTACTGGGCGTGGGCGAGCAGTACTTC	CASSLLGVGEQYF
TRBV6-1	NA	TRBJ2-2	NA	TGTGCCAGCAGTGACACGCGGGAATACACCGGGGAGCTGTTTTTT	CASSDTREYTGELFF
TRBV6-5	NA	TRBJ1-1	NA	TGTGCCAGCAGATTACAGGGATACACTGAAGCTTTCTTT	CASRLQGYTEAFF
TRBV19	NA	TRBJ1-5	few	TGTGCCAGTACCCAGGTGGGAGGGGGCAATCAGCCCCAGCATTTT	CASTQVGGGNQPQHF
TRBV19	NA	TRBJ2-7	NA	TGTGCCAGTAGTCCCACCGGGGCCTACGAGCAGTACTTC	CASSPTGAYEQYF
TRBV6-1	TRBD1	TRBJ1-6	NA	TGTGCCAGCAGTGAAGAATTAGGGACAGGGCCCTGGAATTCACCCCTCCACTTT	CASSEELGTGPWNSPLHF
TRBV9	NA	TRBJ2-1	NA	TGTGCCAGCAGCGTAGGAAACTTGAACTCCTACAATGAGCAGTTCTTC	CASSVGNLNSYNEQFF
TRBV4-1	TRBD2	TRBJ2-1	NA	TGCGCCAGCAGCCAAGTCGATGCGGGAGGGTTCTCCTACAATGAGCAGTTCTTC	CASSQVDAGGFSYNEQFF
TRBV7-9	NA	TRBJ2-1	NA	TGTGCCAGCAGCTCTCTAGGGGATCGAGGAAATGAGCAGTTCTTC	CASSSLGDRGNEQFF
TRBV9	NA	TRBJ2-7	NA	TGTGCCAGCAGCCCTTCTTTCTGGAGGCACGAGCAGTACTTC	CASSPSFWRHEQYF
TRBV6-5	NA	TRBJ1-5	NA	TGTGCCAGCAGTTCAGGGGTAGGTAATCAGCCCCAGCATTTT	CASSSGVGNQPQHF
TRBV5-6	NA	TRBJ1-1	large	TGTGCCAGCAGCGCTGATACTAATACTGAAGCTTTCTTT	CASSADTNTEAFF
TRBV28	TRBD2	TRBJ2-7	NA	TGTGCCAGCAGTTTTCCTAGCGGGAGATTCGACGAGCAGTACTTC	CASSFPSGRFDEQYF
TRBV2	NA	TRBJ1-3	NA	TGTGCCAGCAGTGGGGGGCCTGGAAACACCATATATTTT	CASSGGPGNTIYF
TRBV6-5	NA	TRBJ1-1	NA	TGTGCCAGCAGTTATCCCACTGAAGCTTTCTTT	CASSYPTEAFF
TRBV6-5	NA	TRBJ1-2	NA	TGTGCCAGCAGATATGGACAGAACTATGGCTACACCTTC	CASRYGQNYGYTF
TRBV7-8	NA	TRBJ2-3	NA	TGTGCCAGCAGCTTAGGGGTCTCAGGAGGGGATACGCAGTATTTT	CASSLGVSGGDTQYF
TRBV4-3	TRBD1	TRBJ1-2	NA	TGCGCCAGCAGCCAAGATCGAACAGGGGTGGGGGGATACTATGGCTACACCTTC	CASSQDRTGVGGYYGYTF
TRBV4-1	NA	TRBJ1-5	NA	TGCGCCAGCAGCCAAGACAGGGGTATGGGTCAGCCCCAGCATTTT	CASSQDRGMGQPQHF
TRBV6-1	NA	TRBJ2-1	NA	TGTGCCGTCTGGTCCCGGGGACGTAATGAGCAGTTCTTC	CAVWSRGRNEQFF
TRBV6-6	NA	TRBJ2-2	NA	TGTGCCAGCAGTTCCTGGGGTCCCGGGGAGCTGTTTTTT	CASSSWGPGELFF
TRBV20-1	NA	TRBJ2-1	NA	TGCAGTGCTAGTTCGAGCAGTGAGCAGTTCTTC	CSASSSSEQFF
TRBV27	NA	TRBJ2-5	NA	TGTGCCAGCAGTTTAAGCGCACGAGACTTC	CASSLSARDF
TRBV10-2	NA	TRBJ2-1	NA	TGCGCCAGCAGTGCGGGCATGTCCTACAATGAGCAGTTCTTC	CASSAGMSYNEQFF
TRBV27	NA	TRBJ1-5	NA	TGTGCCAGCAGACACGGGACTGCTAGCAATCAGCCCCAGCATTTT	CASRHGTASNQPQHF
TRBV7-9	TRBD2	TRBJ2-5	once	TGTGCCAGCAGCCAAAAAGCGGGACTGCAAGAGACCCAGTACTTC	CASSQKAGLQETQYF
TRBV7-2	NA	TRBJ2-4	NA	TGTGCCAGCAGCGCCCCCAGGGGGGCAGACATTCAGTACTTC	CASSAPRGADIQYF
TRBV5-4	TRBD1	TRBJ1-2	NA	TGTGCCAGCAGCTTCCGGGACAGGATGGGCTATGGCTACACCTTC	CASSFRDRMGYGYTF
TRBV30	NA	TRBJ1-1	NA	TGTGCCTGGAGTGCTCTAGGGGATATCAGGACTGAAGCTTTCTTT	CAWSALGDIRTEAFF
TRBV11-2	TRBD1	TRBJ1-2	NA	TGTGCCAGCAGCTTAGATATAGGACAGGGGGCGCGTATCTATGGCTACACCTTC	CASSLDIGQGARIYGYTF
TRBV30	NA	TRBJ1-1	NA	TGTGCCTGGAGTGTAGGGGAATACATGAACACTGAAGCTTTCTTT	CAWSVGEYMNTEAFF
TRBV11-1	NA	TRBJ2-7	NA	TGTGCCAGCAGCTTAGCTCTATCCTACGAGCAGTACTTC	CASSLALSYEQYF
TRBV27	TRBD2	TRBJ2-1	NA	TGTGCCAGCAGTGAGCGGGAGAAGTCCTACAATGAGCAGTTCTTC	CASSEREKSYNEQFF
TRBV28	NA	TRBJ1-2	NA	TGTGCCATCCTAGTAGGTGGCAGCGGCTACACCTTC	CAILVGGSGYTF
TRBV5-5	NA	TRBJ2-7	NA	TGTGCCAGCAGCCGACAGATTGTAGACGAGCAGTACTTC	CASSRQIVDEQYF
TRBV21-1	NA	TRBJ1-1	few	TGTGCCAGCAGCAGGGGTGGGAGGAAAGCTTTCTTT	CASSRGGRKAFF
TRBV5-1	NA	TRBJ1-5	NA	TGCGCCAGCGCTAAGGGTAGCAATCAGCCCCAGCATTTT	CASAKGSNQPQHF
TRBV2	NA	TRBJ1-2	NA	TGTGCCAGCGAGGACCCGGACTATGGCTACACCTTC	CASEDPDYGYTF
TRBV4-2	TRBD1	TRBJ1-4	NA	TGTGCCAGCAGCCACCTACAGGGGACTAATGAAAAACTGTTTTTT	CASSHLQGTNEKLFF
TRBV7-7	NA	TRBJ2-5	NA	TGTGCCAGCAGCGTTAGCGGCTGGGGGCCCCAGTACTTC	CASSVSGWGPQYF
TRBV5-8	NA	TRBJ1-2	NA	TGTGCCAGCAGCGCGAAAACAGGTGACGCGCGGAATGGCTACACCTTC	CASSAKTGDARNGYTF
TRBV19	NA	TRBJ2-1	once	TGTGCCAGTAGCGCCGCTAGAAATGAGCAGTTCTTC	CASSAARNEQFF
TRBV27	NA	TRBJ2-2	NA	TGTGCCAGCAGTTTAACCCAGTTGGGCGGATACGGGGAGCTGTTTTTT	CASSLTQLGGYGELFF
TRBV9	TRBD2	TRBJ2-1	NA	TGTGCCAGCAGCGCTAGCGGGAGTCCCGGCAATGAGCAGTTCTTC	CASSASGSPGNEQFF
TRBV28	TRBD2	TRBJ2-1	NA	TGTGCCAGCAGTTCTCCGGGACTAGCGGGAGGAGGGAATGAGCAGTTCTTC	CASSSPGLAGGGNEQFF
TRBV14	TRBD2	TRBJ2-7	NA	TGTGCCAGCAGCCTAGGGACTAGCGGGAGAGGCTACGAGCAGTACTTC	CASSLGTSGRGYEQYF